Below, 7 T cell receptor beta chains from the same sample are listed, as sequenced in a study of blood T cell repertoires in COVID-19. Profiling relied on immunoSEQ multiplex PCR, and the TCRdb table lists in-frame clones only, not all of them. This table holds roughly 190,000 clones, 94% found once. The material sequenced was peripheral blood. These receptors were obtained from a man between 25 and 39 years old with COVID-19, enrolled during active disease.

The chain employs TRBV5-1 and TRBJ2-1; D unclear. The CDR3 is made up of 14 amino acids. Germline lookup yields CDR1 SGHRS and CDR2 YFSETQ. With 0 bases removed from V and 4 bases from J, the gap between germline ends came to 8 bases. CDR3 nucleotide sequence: TGCGCCAGCAGCTTGGGCTCAGATTACAATGAGCAGTTCTTC. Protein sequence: CASSLGSDYNEQFF.

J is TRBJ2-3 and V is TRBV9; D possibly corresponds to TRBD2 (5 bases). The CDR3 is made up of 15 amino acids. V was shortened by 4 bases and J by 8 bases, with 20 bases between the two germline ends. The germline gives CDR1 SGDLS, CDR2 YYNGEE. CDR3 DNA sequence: TGTGCCAGCAGCCGGGGAGATTCTACCCCCGGTACGCAGTATTTT. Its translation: CASSRGDSTPGTQYF.

This CDR3 is CASSLDPGGGKGYTF. Written as DNA, the CDR3 is TGCGCCAGCAGCTTGGATCCGGGGGGCGGAAAGGGCTACACCTTC. The chain recombines TRBV5-1 with TRBJ1-2; tentative D call: TRBD1 (6 bases). The CDR3 runs to 15 residues. The ends were cut back, 0 bases at V and 8 bases at J, with 17 bases in the middle. Germline V gives CDR1 SGHRS, CDR2 YFSETQ.

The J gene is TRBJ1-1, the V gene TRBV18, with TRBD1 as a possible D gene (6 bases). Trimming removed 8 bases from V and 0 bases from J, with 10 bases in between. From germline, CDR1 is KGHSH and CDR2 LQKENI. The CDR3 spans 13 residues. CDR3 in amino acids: CASTGQLNTEAFF. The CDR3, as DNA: TGTGCCAGCACCGGACAGTTGAACACTGAAGCTTTCTTT.

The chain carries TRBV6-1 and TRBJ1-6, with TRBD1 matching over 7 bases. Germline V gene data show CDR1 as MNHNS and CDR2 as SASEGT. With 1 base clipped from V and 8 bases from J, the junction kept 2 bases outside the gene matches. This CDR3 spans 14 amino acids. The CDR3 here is CASSEDRGDSPLHF. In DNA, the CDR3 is TGTGCCAGCAGTGAAGACAGGGGCGATTCACCCCTCCACTTT.

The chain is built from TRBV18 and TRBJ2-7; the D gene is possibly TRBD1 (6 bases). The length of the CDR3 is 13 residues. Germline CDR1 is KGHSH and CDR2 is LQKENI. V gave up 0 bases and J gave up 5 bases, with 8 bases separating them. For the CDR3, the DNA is TGTGCCAGCTCACCACCGGGGGCCAACGAGCAGTACTTC. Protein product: CASSPPGANEQYF.

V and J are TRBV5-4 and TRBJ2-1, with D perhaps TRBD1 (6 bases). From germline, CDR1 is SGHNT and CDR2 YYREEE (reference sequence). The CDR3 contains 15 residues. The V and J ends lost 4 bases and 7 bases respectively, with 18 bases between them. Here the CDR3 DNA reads TGTGCCAGCAGCCCCACAGGGAGTGGGGCAAATGAGCAGTTCTTC. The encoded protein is CASSPTGSGANEQFF.